These 22 T cell receptor beta chains were all obtained from the same sample, sequenced in a study of T cell repertoires and Cas9 in healthy adults. TCRdb's table, derived via immunoSEQ multiplex PCR, lists solely in-frame clones and lacks some. The repertoire holds about 15,000 clones, with roughly nine tenths as singletons. What was sequenced was Tregs (CD4+, CD25+, CD127-, CD137-, CD154-) from PBMCs; culture status not recorded. The receptors come from a human donor in good health.

In regard to this clone: An end of the junction differs from the germline gene, which may be a read error. The genes are TRBV30 and TRBJ1-1; TRBD1 might be the D (5 bases). The CDR3 has 13 amino acids. The germline CDR1 and CDR2 sequences are GTSNPN and SVGIG (reference sequence). The CDR3 coding sequence is TGTGCCTGGACAGGGAGCGTGAACACTCAAGCTTTCTTT. Encoded protein: CAWTGSVNTQAFF.

The rearrangement joins TRBV4-3 to TRBJ2-5; D perhaps matches TRBD2 (5 bases). Trimming stripped 1 base from V and 0 bases from J, with 6 bases between. The CDR3 is 14 amino acids. Per germline, CDR1 LGHNA and CDR2 YSLEER. DNA of the CDR3: TGCGCCAGCAGCCAAGTAGCGTACCAAGAGACCCAGTACTTC. Protein: CASSQVAYQETQYF.

The J gene is TRBJ2-3, the V gene TRBV4-3, with no clear D. Germline V gives CDR1 LGHNA, CDR2 YSLEER. Trimming removed 5 bases at V and 0 bases at J, with 21 bases between. This CDR3 has 18 residues. CDR3 nucleotide sequence: TGCGCCAGCAGCACTGAAAAGCTAATTCCCCCTAGCACAGATACGCAGTATTTT. Protein sequence: CASSTEKLIPPSTDTQYF.

This clone was seen just once. The V call is TRBV10-3, the J call TRBJ1-5; D is unresolved. The germline CDR1 and CDR2 sequences are ENHRY and SYGVKD. V lost 4 bases, J lost 4 bases, and 11 bases lay in between. CDR3 length: 14 amino acids. The CDR3 region is CAISGEDPNQPQHF. CDR3 coding DNA: TGTGCCATCAGTGGCGAGGACCCAAATCAGCCCCAGCATTTT.

V and J are TRBV7-9 and TRBJ2-3; tentatively, D is TRBD2 (6 bases). The V gene's germline CDR1 is SEHNR and CDR2 FQNEAQ (reference sequence). This CDR3 has 14 amino acids. Deletions cut 0 bases from V and 6 bases from J, with 10 bases between. CDR3 nucleotide sequence: TGTGCCAGCAGCTTAGCTCGGGGGTGGGATACGCAGTATTTT. This translates into CASSLARGWDTQYF. The full variable domain, completed using reference TRBV7-9 and TRBJ2-3, is DTGVSQNPRHKITKRGQNVTFRCDPISEHNRLYWYRQTLGQGPEFLTYFQNEAQLEKSRLLSDRFSAERPKGSFSTLEIQRTEQGDSAMYLCASSLARGWDTQYFGPGTRLTVL.

CDR3 sequence reads: CAMTSGTTGELFF. The CDR3 nucleotides are TGTGCCATGACTAGCGGGACAACCGGGGAGCTGTTTTTT. The chain has TRBV10-3 and TRBJ2-2, with 11 bases aligning to TRBD2. From germline, CDR1 is ENHRY and CDR2 SYGVKD. The J segment lost 5 bases and the V segment lost 9 bases, leaving 2 bases of the junction unmatched. This CDR3 region has 13 residues.

This rearrangement joins TRBV6-6 to TRBJ2-7; 8 bases agree with TRBD1. The CDR3 is 13 residues long. After removal of 6 bases from V and 3 bases from J, the junction contained 4 bases not matched to a gene. Germline loops: CDR1 MNHNY, CDR2 SVGAGI (reference sequence). The CDR3 sequence: CASSRGRHYEQYF. In DNA, the CDR3 is TGTGCCAGCAGCAGGGGGCGTCACTACGAGCAGTACTTC.

The chain uses TRBV20-1 and TRBJ2-5; D uncertain. CDR1 and CDR2 from the germline V gene are DFQATT and SNEGSKA (reference sequence). The V and J ends lost 8 bases and 2 bases respectively, with 9 bases between them. The CDR3 totals 11 residues. The CDR3 sequence: CSCNSQETQYF. The CDR3 DNA follows: TGCAGTTGTAACAGTCAAGAGACCCAGTACTTC.

The V call is TRBV7-2, the J call TRBJ2-3; D is unresolved. V was pared by 1 base and J by 0 bases, with 8 bases between. The CDR3 contains 15 residues. Germline V gene lookup returns CDR1 SGHTA and CDR2 FQGNSA. The CDR3: CASSLEARSTDTQYF. The CDR3 region has the DNA TGTGCCAGCAGCTTAGAGGCCAGGAGCACAGATACGCAGTATTTT.

The chain couples TRBV25-1 to TRBJ2-3; tentative D call: TRBD2 (5 bases). The V end lost 3 bases, the J end lost 7 bases, and 11 bases lay between the germline ends. The CDR3 sequence is 13 residues long. Germline values: CDR1 MGHDK, CDR2 SYGVNS. The CDR3 DNA is TGTGCCAGCAGTGACCCCGGGATCCATACGCAGTATTTT. Its protein is CASSDPGIHTQYF. Variable domain in full (rest from reference TRBV25-1 and TRBJ2-3): EADIYQTPRYLVIGTGKKITLECSQTMGHDKMYWYQQDPGMELHLIHYSYGVNSTEKGDLSSESTVSRIRTEHFPLTLESARPSHTSQYLCASSDPGIHTQYFGPGTRLTVL.

The V and J genes are TRBV28 and TRBJ1-2; no clear D gene. The length of the CDR3 is 11 residues. The germline CDR1 and CDR2 sequences are MDHEN and SYDVKM. The ends were cut back, 4 bases at V and 5 bases at J, with 5 bases in the middle. The CDR3 here is CASSSIYGYTF. The CDR3 DNA reads as TGTGCCAGCAGTTCCATTTATGGCTACACCTTC.

The rearrangement links TRBV6-4 to TRBJ2-2, with D possibly being TRBD2 (6 bases). V shed 5 bases and J shed 4 bases, with 14 bases lying between them. Germline V gene lookup returns CDR1 MRHNA and CDR2 SNTAGT. The CDR3 is made up of 15 amino acids. The CDR3 loop reads CASSRSGVGTGELFF. The CDR3 DNA reads TGTGCCAGCAGTCGTTCGGGGGTCGGCACCGGGGAGCTGTTTTTT.

The chain uses TRBV25-1 and TRBJ1-4, with D perhaps matching TRBD1 (6 bases). The CDR3 has 13 amino acids. Germline CDR1 is MGHDK and CDR2 is SYGVNS. The V end lost 8 bases, the J end lost 8 bases, and 15 bases lay between the germline ends. CDR3 sequence: CASGGRGGEKLFF. CDR3 sequence (DNA): TGTGCCAGCGGCGGCAGGGGCGGCGAAAAACTGTTTTTT.

This chain joins TRBV5-6 and TRBJ2-6; TRBD1 agrees at 11 bases. V dropped 4 bases and J dropped 6; count of bases not matched to a gene: 12. CDR3 size: 18 residues. Germline lookup yields CDR1 SGHDT and CDR2 YYEEEE. CDR3 bases: TGTGCCAGCAGCCTAAACCGGGACAGGGGGTTTATGGCCAACGTCCTGACTTTC. It translates to CASSLNRDRGFMANVLTF.

V gene TRBV29-1 combines with J gene TRBJ2-5; no definite D call. The V end lost 2 bases, the J end lost 4 bases, and 2 bases lay between the germline ends. This CDR3 spans 10 amino acids. Per germline, CDR1 SQVTM and CDR2 ANQGSEA. This CDR3 reads CSVERETQYF. In nucleotides, the CDR3 is TGCAGCGTTGAACGAGAGACCCAGTACTTC.

The rearrangement uses TRBV5-1 and TRBJ2-5; 8 nucleotides match TRBD1. V shed 0 bases and J 4 bases; nucleotides not matched to a gene: 8. The CDR3 is 16 residues long. Germline CDR1 is SGHRS and CDR2 is YFSETQ. The CDR3 nucleotides are TGCGCCAGCAGCTTGGCCGCAGGGACAGGTCGAGAGACCCAGTACTTC. This translates into CASSLAAGTGRETQYF. Filled out from reference TRBV5-1 and TRBJ2-5, the complete variable domain reads KAGVTQTPRYLIKTRGQQVTLSCSPISGHRSVSWYQQTPGQGLQFLFEYFSETQRNKGNFPGRFSGRQFSNSRSEMNVSTLELGDSALYLCASSLAAGTGRETQYFGPGTRLLVL.

CDR3 nucleotide sequence: TGTGCCAGCTCACCGAGGGATGACACTGAAGCTTTCTTT. Protein sequence: CASSPRDDTEAFF. This chain joins TRBV18 and TRBJ1-1, with D uncertain. This CDR3 is built from 13 residues. The germline V and J ends were trimmed by 3 bases and 3 bases, with 8 bases remaining between them. Per germline, CDR1 KGHSH and CDR2 LQKENI.

The chain recombines TRBV28 with TRBJ2-1; 12 nucleotides match TRBD1. The CDR3 is 17 amino acids. Per the germline V gene, CDR1 is MDHEN and CDR2 is SYDVKM. The V and J ends lost 5 bases and 4 bases, in that order; junction bases with no gene match: 9. CDR3 amino acids: CASSLIGTGGPYNEQFF. CDR3 DNA: TGTGCCAGCAGTCTCATTGGGACAGGGGGCCCTTACAATGAGCAGTTCTTC.

The chain combines TRBV6-1 with TRBJ2-3, with D tentatively TRBD2 (6 bases). Germline CDR1 and CDR2: MNHNS and SASEGT. The CDR3 spans 15 residues. With 4 bases removed from V and 2 bases from J, the gap between germline ends came to 13 bases. The CDR3 loop is CASSGGGGSTDTQYF. The CDR3, as DNA: TGTGCCAGCAGTGGGGGTGGGGGGTCCACAGATACGCAGTATTTT.

The chain carries TRBV7-2 and TRBJ2-5; no reliable D call. The germline V gene has CDR1 SGHTA and CDR2 FQGNSA. The CDR3 contains 13 residues. V lost 1 base to trimming and J lost 5 bases, with 8 bases between them. In nucleotides, the CDR3 is TGTGCCAGCAGCTTAGGAGGTCGGGAGACCCAGTACTTC. Its protein is CASSLGGRETQYF.

The rearrangement links TRBV10-1 to TRBJ2-1; 11 nucleotides line up with TRBD1. CDR1 is WNHNN and CDR2 is SYGVQD in the germline V gene (reference sequence). The length of the CDR3 is 16 residues. Germline trimming cut 9 bases from V and 6 bases from J; bases unmatched to any gene: 13. This CDR3 reads CARGDRGSPFGNEQFF. The CDR3 DNA is TGCGCCAGGGGGGACAGGGGGAGTCCTTTCGGCAATGAGCAGTTCTTC.

The chain is built from TRBV5-1 and TRBJ2-7; TRBD1 agrees at 11 bases. With 0 bases clipped from V and 7 bases from J, the junction kept 6 bases outside the gene matches. Per the germline V gene, CDR1 is SGHRS and CDR2 is YFSETQ. The CDR3 spans 15 residues. This chain's CDR3 is CASSLEGTGGVEQYV. Here the CDR3 DNA reads TGCGCCAGCAGCTTGGAAGGGACAGGGGGGGTGGAGCAGTACGTC.